This is a list of T cell receptor beta chains from one sample in a study of patients and donors after allogeneic stem cell transplantation. From the RT-PCR reads, TCRdb called clonotypes with MiXCR, one entry per CDR3 protein. Of hundreds of thousands of distinct CDR3 sequences in the sample, 16% were seen once. The sequenced material came from blood, either unsorted or a sorted T cell fraction (not recorded which). The receptors originated from a human donor who was either an allogeneic HSCT recipient or a stem cell or donor lymphocyte infusion donor (not recorded which). It is not recorded whose cells these are; they may come from a transplant donor. Both conserved end residues are part of each CDR3. Each record gives: J gene, D gene, clone size, V gene, CDR3 DNA, CDR3 protein. The D gene is left open where the match is weak. The size entry is marked missing in some rows and otherwise reads once, few, many or a size class.

TRBJ2-2,.,few,TRBV9,TGTGCCAGCAGCCTTGGGGGCGGGGAGCTGTTTTTT,CASSLGGGELFF
TRBJ1-2,TRBD1,.,TRBV25-1,TGTGCCAGCAGCCTAGGACAGGGTCACAATGGCTACACCTTC,CASSLGQGHNGYTF
TRBJ2-7,.,.,TRBV25-1,TGTGCCAGCAGTGAAGGGCAGGGGCGCACCTACGAGCAGTACTTC,CASSEGQGRTYEQYF
TRBJ1-4,TRBD1,few,TRBV5-6,TGTGCCAGCAGCTTGATGAAGAGGACAGGCAATGAAAAACTGTTTTTT,CASSLMKRTGNEKLFF
TRBJ2-1,.,.,TRBV12-3/TRBV12-4,TGTGCCAGCAGCCCGGGATCTTCCTCCTACAATGAGCAGTTCTTC,CASSPGSSSYNEQFF
TRBJ1-5,.,many,TRBV24-1,TGTGCCACCAGTGCGAACAGGGCTCAGCCCCAGCATTTT,CATSANRAQPQHF
TRBJ2-7,.,.,TRBV11-1,TGTGCCAGCAGCTTGTTGCCGGTCAGGGGCGTGGACGAGCAGTACTTC,CASSLLPVRGVDEQYF
TRBJ1-2,.,few,TRBV5-6,TGTGCCAGCAGCTTGAAAAACAGGGTGGCGGGCTACACCTTC,CASSLKNRVAGYTF
TRBJ2-2,TRBD1,few,TRBV4-2,TGTGCCAGCAGCCAGGGGGACAGGGGGAACACCGGGGAGCTGTTTTTT,CASSQGDRGNTGELFF
TRBJ2-1,TRBD2,.,TRBV6-5,TGTGCCAGCAGTTACGGCGGGGGGATTAATGAGCAGTTCTTC,CASSYGGGINEQFF
TRBJ2-2,.,many,TRBV21-1,TGTGCCAGCAGGACTAAAGGCGCCGGGGAGCTGTTTTTT,CASRTKGAGELFF
TRBJ2-1,TRBD2,few,TRBV12-3/TRBV12-4,TGTGCCGTCCCCGGGGTAGCGGGGTTATCGAGCTCCTACAATGAGCAGTTCTTC,CAVPGVAGLSSSYNEQFF
TRBJ1-3,.,few,TRBV18,TGTGCCAGCTCACCACCGGGGGGAAACACCATATATTTT,CASSPPGGNTIYF
TRBJ2-3,.,few,TRBV18,TGTGCCAGCTCACCACCGGCCGGGGTCGCCCCCGATACGCAGTATTTT,CASSPPAGVAPDTQYF
TRBJ1-3,.,.,TRBV20-1,TGCAGTGCTAGAGTTCAGGGCTCTGGAAACACCATATATTTT,CSARVQGSGNTIYF
TRBJ2-5,TRBD2,.,TRBV12-3/TRBV12-4,TGTGCCAGCAGCTCAACTAGCGGGGGTGAGACCCAGTACTTC,CASSSTSGGETQYF
TRBJ1-3,TRBD1,.,TRBV2,TGTGCCAGCAGACTCCGGGACAGGTTGTCTGGAAACACCATATATTTT,CASRLRDRLSGNTIYF
TRBJ2-3,TRBD2,.,TRBV4-1,TGCGCCAGCAGCCAAGAACTAGCGGGGGCAGATACGCAGTATTTT,CASSQELAGADTQYF
TRBJ2-5,TRBD1,.,TRBV5-1,TGCGCCAGCAGCATCGGACAGGGAGAAGAGACCCAGTACTTC,CASSIGQGEETQYF
TRBJ2-3,TRBD1,few,TRBV20-1,TGCAGTGCTCAAGGGGGCATGGATACGCAGTATTTT,CSAQGGMDTQYF
TRBJ1-1,.,.,TRBV7-2,TGTGCCAGCAGCCTCGAAGTTGGGTTCCCCGGGGCTTTCTTT,CASSLEVGFPGAFF
TRBJ2-1,TRBD2,.,TRBV19,TGTGCCAGCGGGACTAGCGGGAGATCGGCCTACAATGAGCAGTTCTTC,CASGTSGRSAYNEQFF
TRBJ1-2,TRBD1,.,TRBV20-1,TGCAGTGCACTTCCATCCGGCAGGGGGAAAGGCTACACCTTC,CSALPSGRGKGYTF
TRBJ2-7,TRBD2,.,TRBV6-5,TGTGCCAGCAGTTATCGTGGACTAGCGGCACCCTACGAGCAGTACTTC,CASSYRGLAAPYEQYF
TRBJ2-3,.,few,TRBV5-4,TGTGCCAGCAGCTTGGGGACATCGGATACGCAGTATTTT,CASSLGTSDTQYF
TRBJ2-5,TRBD2,.,TRBV4-2,TGTGCCAGCAGCCAAGAAGGCAGCGGGAGGGCGAAGACCCAGTACTTC,CASSQEGSGRAKTQYF
TRBJ2-3,.,few,TRBV4-1,TGCGCCAGCAGCCAAGGGCGGAGGGTATCCACAGATACGCAGTATTTT,CASSQGRRVSTDTQYF
TRBJ2-3,.,many,TRBV12-3/TRBV12-4,TGTGCCAGCAGTTTTTCCGGCACAGATACGCAGTATTTT,CASSFSGTDTQYF
TRBJ2-3,.,.,TRBV7-9,TGTGCCAGCAGCCGTAGGGACTCCTCTGATACGCAGTATTTT,CASSRRDSSDTQYF
TRBJ2-1,TRBD2,few,TRBV2,TGTGCCAGCACCGAACTAGCGGGAGGCTACAATGAGCAGTTCTTC,CASTELAGGYNEQFF
TRBJ1-1,TRBD1,few,TRBV5-1,TGCGCCAGCAGCAACCGGACAGGCGGGAACACTGAAGCTTTCTTT,CASSNRTGGNTEAFF
TRBJ2-7,TRBD1,.,TRBV13,TGTGCCAGCAGCTTTTCAGGACAGGCCTACGAGCAGTACTTC,CASSFSGQAYEQYF
TRBJ1-1,.,few,TRBV12-3/TRBV12-4,TGTGCCAGCACCTGGGAGGCGAACACTGAAGCTTTCTTT,CASTWEANTEAFF
TRBJ2-5,.,few,TRBV20-1,TGCAGTGCTAGAGAGGTTGACAGTTTGGGGAGGAAGGGGACCCAGTACTTC,CSAREVDSLGRKGTQYF
TRBJ2-7,TRBD2,.,TRBV7-2,TGTGCCAGCAGCACTGAGCGGGAGCTGAACGAGCAGTACTTC,CASSTERELNEQYF
TRBJ1-1,TRBD1,many,TRBV7-8,TGTGCCAGCAGCTCGACCCGACAGGGTCCCACTGAAGCTTTCTTT,CASSSTRQGPTEAFF
TRBJ2-7,.,.,TRBV12-3/TRBV12-4,TGTGCCAGCAGTTCTGTTCACGAGCAGTACTTC,CASSSVHEQYF
TRBJ1-2,.,many,TRBV4-3,TGCGCCAGCAGCCAAGATTTGGAGGTCTATGGCTACACCTTC,CASSQDLEVYGYTF